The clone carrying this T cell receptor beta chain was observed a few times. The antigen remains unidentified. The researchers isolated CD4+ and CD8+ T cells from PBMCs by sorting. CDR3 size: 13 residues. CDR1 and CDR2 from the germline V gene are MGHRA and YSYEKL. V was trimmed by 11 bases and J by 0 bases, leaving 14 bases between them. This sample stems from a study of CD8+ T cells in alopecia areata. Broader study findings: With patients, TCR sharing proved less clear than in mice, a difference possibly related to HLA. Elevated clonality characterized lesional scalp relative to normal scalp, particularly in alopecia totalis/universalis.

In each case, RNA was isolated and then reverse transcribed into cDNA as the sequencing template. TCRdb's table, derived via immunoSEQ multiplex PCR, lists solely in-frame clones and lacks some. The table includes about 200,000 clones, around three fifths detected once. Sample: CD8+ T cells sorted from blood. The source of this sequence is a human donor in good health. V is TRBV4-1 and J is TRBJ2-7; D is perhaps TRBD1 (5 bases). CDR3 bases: TGCGCCTCCAGGGCAGAAAGCTCCTACGAGCAGTACTTC. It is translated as CASRAESSYEQYF.